Below are 26 T cell receptor beta chains sequenced from a single sample in a study of regulatory T cells in long-lasting Graves disease. TCR beta libraries were built with iRepertoire HTBI primers and Arm-PCR of CDR3 regions. MiXCR, applied by TCRdb to the multiplex PCR reads, yields one record per CDR3 protein. The sample includes roughly 510,000 distinct CDR3 sequences, 15% to 20% of them seen just once. Time point in this sample: newly diagnosed GD, antithyroid drugs for less than 3 months. The TCR library was made from RNA extracted from PBMCs. This sample was shared with a second study, whose subject was T cells in Graves' hyperthyroidism and ophthalmopathy.

The starting material was peripheral blood mononuclear cells (PBMCs), obtained at new diagnosis, from a patient treated with antithyroid drugs. Every receptor here comes from a man younger than 35 with Graves disease.

The V gene is TRBV27, the J gene TRBJ2-5; possible D gene TRBD1, 6 bases. Germline CDR1 reads MNHEY; CDR2 reads SMNVEV (reference sequence). V was pared by 2 bases and J by 4 bases, with 17 bases between. The CDR3 is 16 residues long. CDR3 sequence (DNA): TGTGCCAGCAGTTTAATTAGGGACACCCGAGGAGAGACCCAGTACTTC. Its translation is CASSLIRDTRGETQYF.

This clonotype turned up a few times. J is TRBJ2-3 and V is TRBV2, with 11 bases lining up with TRBD2. CDR1 and CDR2 from the germline V gene are SNHLY and FYNNEI. Germline trimming cut 6 bases from V and 0 bases from J; bases unmatched to any gene: 8. The CDR3 is 17 amino acids. CDR3 loop: CASSDIAGGNSTDTQYF. CDR3 DNA: TGTGCCAGCAGCGATATAGCGGGAGGGAATAGCACAGATACGCAGTATTTT.

This clonotype was recorded at least ten times. The J gene is TRBJ2-3, the V gene TRBV20-1, with 10 positions matching TRBD2. The V segment lost 3 bases and the J segment 4 bases; nucleotides outside the gene matches: 7. There are 15 residues in the CDR3. CDR1 and CDR2 from the germline V gene are DFQATT and SNEGSKA (reference sequence). As DNA, the CDR3 is TGCAGTGCTAGCGGTCTAGCGGGAGACCCAGATACGCAGTATTTT. It encodes CSASGLAGDPDTQYF.

Many counts were recorded for this clonotype. V and J are TRBV20-1 and TRBJ2-7; 9 bases fit TRBD1. Per germline, CDR1 DFQATT and CDR2 SNEGSKA (reference sequence). V trimming: 0 bases; J trimming: 2 bases; junction bases outside the gene matches: 8. This CDR3 is built from 16 residues. This CDR3 is CSARDQGGDRAYEQYF. DNA of the CDR3: TGCAGTGCTAGAGATCAAGGGGGGGACAGGGCCTACGAGCAGTACTTC.

This clonotype was seen only a few times. The genes are TRBV7-9 and TRBJ1-3, with D possibly being TRBD1 (5 bases). CDR3 size: 15 residues. Trimming took 6 bases from V and 0 from J, leaving 12 bases between them. CDR1 is SEHNR, CDR2 FQNEAQ, per germline (reference sequence). Here the CDR3 DNA reads TGTGCCAGCAGTCCACAGGCGACCTCTGGAAACACCATATATTTT. Residues: CASSPQATSGNTIYF.

This clonotype was seen a handful of times. The V gene is TRBV3-1, the J gene TRBJ1-6, with 8 nucleotides matching TRBD1. Germline CDR1 and CDR2: LGHDT and YNNKEL (reference sequence). Trimming took 8 bases from V and 10 from J; bases not matched to a gene: 13. This CDR3 has 15 amino acids. CDR3 region: CASSAWTGQDSPLHF. The CDR3 DNA reads TGTGCCAGCTCCGCCTGGACAGGGCAGGACTCACCCCTCCACTTT.

V is TRBV6-2 or TRBV6-3 and J is TRBJ2-1, with 10 bases identical to TRBD2. The germline V gene encodes CDR1 MNHEY and CDR2 SVGEGT. The V and J ends lost 4 bases and 8 bases, in that order; junction bases with no gene match: 8. The CDR3 loop spans 15 amino acids. The CDR3 is CASSFRLAGDDEQFF. The CDR3 DNA reads TGTGCCAGCAGTTTCAGACTAGCGGGCGACGATGAGCAGTTCTTC.

The chain is built from TRBV6-9 and TRBJ2-5; 8 positions match TRBD2. The CDR3 contains 15 residues. Germline V gene data show CDR1 as MNHGY and CDR2 as SVAAGI. With V trimmed by 3 bases and J by 5 bases, 8 bases remained unmatched. In DNA, the CDR3 is TGTGCCAGCAGTTACTCTGTTAGCGGGATGGAGACCCAGTACTTC. Translated: CASSYSVSGMETQYF.

This clonotype occurred many times. This chain uses TRBV5-1 with TRBJ2-1; no clear D. V was pared by 0 bases and J by 3 bases, with 7 bases between. The germline CDR1 and CDR2 sequences are SGHRS and YFSETQ. This CDR3 is built from 14 residues. CDR3 DNA: TGCGCCAGCAGCTTGGAGCAGCTCTACAATGAGCAGTTCTTC. Its protein is CASSLEQLYNEQFF. The variable domain in full, completed from reference TRBV5-1 and TRBJ2-1, reads KAGVTQTPRYLIKTRGQQVTLSCSPISGHRSVSWYQQTPGQGLQFLFEYFSETQRNKGNFPGRFSGRQFSNSRSEMNVSTLELGDSALYLCASSLEQLYNEQFFGPGTRLTVL.

The chain joins TRBV6-5 to TRBJ1-4; D is perhaps TRBD1 (5 bases). V was trimmed by 2 bases and J by 4 bases, leaving 8 bases between them. The CDR3 is 14 residues long. CDR1 is MNHEY and CDR2 is SVGAGI in the germline V gene. CDR3 DNA: TGTGCCAGCAGTTACCTGGGACTTAATGAAAAACTGTTTTTT. Protein: CASSYLGLNEKLFF.

This clonotype has more than one count but fewer than ten. The chain uses TRBV28 and TRBJ2-7; 10 nucleotides line up with TRBD1. The V and J ends lost 4 bases and 4 bases, in that order; junction bases with no gene match: 7. The CDR3 has 15 amino acids. Germline values: CDR1 MDHEN, CDR2 SYDVKM. The CDR3 DNA is TGTGCCAGCAGTTCCCAGGGGACAGGGGCTTACGAGCAGTACTTC. It translates to CASSSQGTGAYEQYF.

In the case of this clonotype: A much larger clone differs by one base, so this may be a read error. The chain is built from TRBV20-1 and TRBJ1-6, with D uncertain. This CDR3 has 12 amino acids. Germline CDR1 and CDR2: DFQATT and SNEGSKA (reference sequence). V shed 4 bases and J shed 10 bases, with 11 bases lying between them. This chain's CDR3 is CSATRLGSPLHF. CDR3 DNA sequence: TGCAGTGCTACTCGACTGGGATCACCCCTCCACTTT.

The V and J genes are TRBV10-3 and TRBJ1-2; no firm D call. Germline V gene lookup returns CDR1 ENHRY and CDR2 SYGVKD. Between the trimmed V and J ends, which lost 2 bases and 4 bases, there was a span of 17 bases. This CDR3 region has 16 residues. This CDR3 reads CAISEPNVMDSYGYTF. The CDR3 region has the DNA TGTGCCATCAGTGAGCCCAATGTGATGGATAGCTATGGCTACACCTTC.

This chain connects TRBV20-1 to TRBJ2-4; 14 bases match TRBD2. Germline CDR1 reads DFQATT; CDR2 reads SNEGSKA (reference sequence). This CDR3 region has 18 residues. V trimming: 4 bases; J trimming: 4 bases; junction bases outside the gene matches: 12. CDR3 DNA: TGCAGTGCTATGACTAGCGGGAGGGCCGCCGCGGTAAAAAACATTCAGTACTTC. This translates into CSAMTSGRAAAVKNIQYF.

Many counts were recorded for this clonotype. This chain joins TRBV11-3 and TRBJ2-1; 14 nucleotides agree with TRBD2. With 5 bases clipped from V and 7 bases from J, the junction kept 7 bases outside the gene matches. This CDR3 is 16 amino acids long. Germline CDR1 and CDR2: SGHNT and YENEEA. The CDR3 bases are TGTGCCAGCAGCCCCGGGACTAGCGGGAGCGCAAATGAGCAGTTCTTC. Protein product: CASSPGTSGSANEQFF. Based on the CDR3 plus reference TRBV11-3 and TRBJ2-1, the full variable domain is EAGVVQSPRYKIIEKKQPVAFWCNPISGHNTLYWYLQNLGQGPELLIRYENEEAVDDSQLPKDRFSAERLKGVDSTLKIQPAELGDSAVYLCASSPGTSGSANEQFFGPGTRLTVL.

This clonotype was observed at least ten times. This chain uses TRBV28 with TRBJ1-6; D call uncertain. The V and J ends lost 2 bases and 10 bases respectively, with 12 bases between them. From germline, CDR1 is MDHEN and CDR2 SYDVKM. The CDR3 is 14 residues long. The chain's CDR3 is CASSLLSRSSPLHF. CDR3 nucleotides: TGTGCCAGCAGTTTACTCTCCCGGTCCTCACCCCTCCACTTT.

In regard to this clonotype: A much larger clone lies a single base off, so this may be a read error. CDR3 bases: TGTGCCAGCCAGAGGACCGGGGAGCTGTTTTTT. Translated, it gives CASQRTGELFF. The rearrangement joins TRBV3-1 to TRBJ2-2; D gene ambiguous. Germline V gene data show CDR1 as LGHDT and CDR2 as YNNKEL (reference sequence). Trimming took off 8 bases at V and 5 bases at J, with 6 bases between the two ends. There are 11 residues in the CDR3.

This clonotype was picked up many times. V gene TRBV24-1 combines with J gene TRBJ2-5, with TRBD1 identical over 8 bases. Germline lookup yields CDR1 KGHDR and CDR2 SFDVKD. The CDR3 runs 15 residues. V was clipped by 4 bases and J by 6 bases; unmatched bases: 9. CDR3 in amino acids: CATSESSGGVQTQYF. DNA for the CDR3: TGTGCCACCAGTGAGTCGTCAGGGGGCGTTCAGACCCAGTACTTC.

The J gene is TRBJ2-7, the V gene TRBV5-5, with TRBD1 matching over 7 bases. V was clipped by 5 bases and J by 7 bases; unmatched bases: 18. Germline V gene lookup returns CDR1 SGHKS and CDR2 YYEKEE (reference sequence). The CDR3 contains 16 residues. CDR3 residues: CASRVEPRQGLREQYF. DNA for the CDR3: TGTGCCAGCAGGGTTGAACCGAGACAGGGCCTTCGGGAGCAGTACTTC.

This clonotype was recorded at least ten times. V is TRBV27 and J is TRBJ1-4; 9 nucleotides align to TRBD1. CDR1 and CDR2 from the germline V gene are MNHEY and SMNVEV (reference sequence). CDR3 length: 14 residues. V lost 6 bases and J lost 3; bases outside the gene matches: 2. The CDR3 sequence: CASRRQGANEKLFF. In DNA, the CDR3 is TGTGCCAGCAGGCGACAGGGGGCTAATGAAAAACTGTTTTTT. Variable domain in full (rest from reference TRBV27 and TRBJ1-4): EAQVTQNPRYLITVTGKKLTVTCSQNMNHEYMSWYRQDPGLGLRQIYYSMNVEVTDKGDVPEGYKVSRKEKRNFPLILESPSPNQTSLYFCASRRQGANEKLFFGSGTQLSVL.

There are many counts of this clonotype. This chain uses TRBV6-5 with TRBJ2-1, with TRBD2 matching 14 bases. The junction had 1 base not matched to a gene; V was cut back by 0 bases and J by 3 bases. The CDR3 spans 17 residues. CDR1 and CDR2 (germline): MNHEY, SVGAGI. The CDR3 spells CASSYSGLAGDYNEQFF. CDR3 coding DNA: TGTGCCAGCAGTTACTCGGGACTAGCGGGGGACTACAATGAGCAGTTCTTC.

This clonotype was picked up many times. The chain links TRBV7-9 to TRBJ2-1; 8 positions agree with TRBD2. V shed 5 bases and J 5 bases; nucleotides not matched to a gene: 11. From germline, CDR1 is SEHNR and CDR2 FQNEAQ (reference sequence). The CDR3 runs to 16 residues. CDR3 loop: CASSPRGYSGNNEQFF. The CDR3 coding sequence is TGTGCCAGCAGCCCTAGGGGATATAGCGGGAACAATGAGCAGTTCTTC.

This clonotype was counted ten times or more. The chain couples TRBV11-1 to TRBJ2-1; D might be TRBD1 or TRBD2, each matching 5 bases. With 2 bases removed from V and 9 bases from J, the gap between germline ends came to 14 bases. The germline gives CDR1 SGHAT, CDR2 FQDESV (reference sequence). The CDR3 runs to 14 residues. As DNA, the CDR3 is TGTGCCAGCAGCTTAAACCGGGACCCGGGTGAGCAGTTCTTC. Translated, it gives CASSLNRDPGEQFF.

This clonotype was found a few times. This chain connects TRBV7-3 to TRBJ2-1; 7 bases map to TRBD1. Trimming removed 5 bases from V and 6 bases from J; junction bases left unmatched: 10. From germline, CDR1 is SGHTA and CDR2 FQGTGA. CDR3 size: 15 residues. CDR3 DNA sequence: TGTGCCAGCAGCCAGGGGGTGGGCGGACCCAATGAGCAGTTCTTC. This encodes CASSQGVGGPNEQFF.

Ten or more counts support this clonotype. The rearrangement joins TRBV11-3 to TRBJ2-1, with D possibly matching TRBD2 (5 bases). The V end was cut by 5 bases, the J end by 3 bases, with 8 bases between. CDR1 and CDR2 from the germline V gene are SGHNT and YENEEA. The CDR3 sequence is 13 residues long. The CDR3 bases are TGTGCCAGCAGCGGGAGTCTCTACAATGAGCAGTTCTTC. Its protein is CASSGSLYNEQFF.

This clonotype showed up many times. This chain uses TRBV5-1 with TRBJ1-1; D remains ambiguous. The CDR3 extends over 17 amino acids. The V end lost 2 bases, the J end lost 0 bases, and 17 bases lay between the germline ends. Germline V gives CDR1 SGHRS, CDR2 YFSETQ. The CDR3 is CASSLGASPRLNTEAFF. Written as DNA, the CDR3 is TGCGCCAGCAGCTTAGGAGCCTCACCCAGGCTGAACACTGAAGCTTTCTTT.